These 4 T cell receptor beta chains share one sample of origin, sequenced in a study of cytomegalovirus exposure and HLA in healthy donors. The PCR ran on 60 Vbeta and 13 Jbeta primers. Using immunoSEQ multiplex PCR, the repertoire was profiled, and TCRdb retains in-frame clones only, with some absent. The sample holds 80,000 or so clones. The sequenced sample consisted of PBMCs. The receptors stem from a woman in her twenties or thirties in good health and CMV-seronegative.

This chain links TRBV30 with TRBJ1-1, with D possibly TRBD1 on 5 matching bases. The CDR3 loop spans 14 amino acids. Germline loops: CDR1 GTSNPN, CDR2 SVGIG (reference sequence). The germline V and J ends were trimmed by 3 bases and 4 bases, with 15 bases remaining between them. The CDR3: CAWRQAGPGTEAFF. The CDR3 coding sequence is TGTGCCTGGAGGCAGGCAGGGCCAGGCACTGAAGCTTTCTTT.

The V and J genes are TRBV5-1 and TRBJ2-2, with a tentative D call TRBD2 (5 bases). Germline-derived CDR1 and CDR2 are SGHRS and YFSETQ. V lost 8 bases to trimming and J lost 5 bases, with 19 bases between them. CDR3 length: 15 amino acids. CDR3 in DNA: TGCGCCAGTTCGGACTCTCCGATGGGGACCGGGGAGCTGTTTTTT. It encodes CASSDSPMGTGELFF. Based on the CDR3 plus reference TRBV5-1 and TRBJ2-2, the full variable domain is KAGVTQTPRYLIKTRGQQVTLSCSPISGHRSVSWYQQTPGQGLQFLFEYFSETQRNKGNFPGRFSGRQFSNSRSEMNVSTLELGDSALYLCASSDSPMGTGELFFGEGSRLTVL.

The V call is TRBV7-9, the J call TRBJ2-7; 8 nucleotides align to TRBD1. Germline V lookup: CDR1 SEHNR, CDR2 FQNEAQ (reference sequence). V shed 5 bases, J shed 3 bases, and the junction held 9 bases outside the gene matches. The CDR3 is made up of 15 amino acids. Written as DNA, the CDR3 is TGTGCCAGCAGCGGCGCTGGGACAGGACGCTACGAGCAGTACTTC. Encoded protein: CASSGAGTGRYEQYF.

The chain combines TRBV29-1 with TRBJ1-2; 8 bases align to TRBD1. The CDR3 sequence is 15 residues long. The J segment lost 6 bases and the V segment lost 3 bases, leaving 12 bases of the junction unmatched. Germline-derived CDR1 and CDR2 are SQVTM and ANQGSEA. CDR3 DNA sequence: TGCAGCGTTGACTGGGACAGCCAGGGGGCTGATGGCTACACCTTC. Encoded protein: CSVDWDSQGADGYTF.